A selection of T cell receptor beta chains follows, all from one sample in a study of blood T cells in healthy people across ages. MiXCR, applied by TCRdb to the 5' RACE reads, yields one record per CDR3 protein. The sample has about 1.5 million distinct CDR3 sequences, approximately 38% seen once; the top ten hold roughly 7.9%. Sequenced material: blood. These receptors were taken from a young woman in good health. The CDR3 runs from the conserved cysteine through the conserved F or W.

V: TRBV20-1; J: TRBJ1-4; CDR3: CSARDYRGNEKLFF
V: TRBV2; J: .; CDR3: CASRTAGALYEQYF
V: TRBV7-2; J: TRBJ1-2; CDR3: CASSLVGTGIDGYTF
V: TRBV6-5; J: TRBJ1-6; CDR3: CASSKTGTELNSPLHF
V: TRBV2; J: TRBJ1-1; CDR3: CASSTRAMNTEAFF
V: TRBV29-1; J: TRBJ2-7; CDR3: CSVEDRTGPYEQYF
V: TRBV20-1; J: TRBJ1-1; CDR3: CSARDGTTDTEAFF
V: TRBV3-1; J: TRBJ2-7; CDR3: CASSRITYEQYF
V: TRBV10-2; J: TRBJ1-4; CDR3: CASSESSTVREKLFF
V: TRBV5-1; J: TRBJ1-2; CDR3: CASSPSFSNNYGYTF
V: TRBV9; J: TRBJ1-2; CDR3: CASSVLNYGYTF
V: TRBV7-8; J: TRBJ2-5; CDR3: CASSNRDRSLVSGTQYF
V: TRBV9; J: TRBJ2-7; CDR3: CASSAQTGSSYEQYF
V: TRBV20-1; J: TRBJ2-1; CDR3: CSASGSAYNEQFF
V: TRBV27; J: TRBJ2-7; CDR3: CASSSGGGLGEQYF
V: TRBV7-8; J: TRBJ2-6; CDR3: CASSLAPGRSGANVLTF
V: TRBV4-2; J: .; CDR3: CASSPLGAGVNEQYF